This TCR beta chain originates from a study of T cell changes during pregnancy in multiple sclerosis. The CDR3 has 14 amino acids. Germline CDR1 reads MNHEY; CDR2 reads SMNVEV (reference sequence). Trimming cost V 3 bases and J 9 bases, with 15 bases left between them. Clones were read by immunoSEQ multiplex PCR, and TCRdb kept only the in-frame ones, dropping some. The sample carries around 45,000 clones, around 89% recorded once. The sequencing here drew on CD8+ T cells from peripheral blood mononuclear cells, taken in the second trimester of pregnancy. The chain is built from TRBV27 and TRBJ1-5; D possibly corresponds to TRBD1 (5 bases). The clonotype was recovered from a female donor with multiple sclerosis, enrolled in a pregnancy study. The CDR3 protein is CASSLGGNFWPQHF. The CDR3 region has the DNA TGTGCCAGCAGTTTGGGGGGGAATTTCTGGCCCCAGCATTTT.